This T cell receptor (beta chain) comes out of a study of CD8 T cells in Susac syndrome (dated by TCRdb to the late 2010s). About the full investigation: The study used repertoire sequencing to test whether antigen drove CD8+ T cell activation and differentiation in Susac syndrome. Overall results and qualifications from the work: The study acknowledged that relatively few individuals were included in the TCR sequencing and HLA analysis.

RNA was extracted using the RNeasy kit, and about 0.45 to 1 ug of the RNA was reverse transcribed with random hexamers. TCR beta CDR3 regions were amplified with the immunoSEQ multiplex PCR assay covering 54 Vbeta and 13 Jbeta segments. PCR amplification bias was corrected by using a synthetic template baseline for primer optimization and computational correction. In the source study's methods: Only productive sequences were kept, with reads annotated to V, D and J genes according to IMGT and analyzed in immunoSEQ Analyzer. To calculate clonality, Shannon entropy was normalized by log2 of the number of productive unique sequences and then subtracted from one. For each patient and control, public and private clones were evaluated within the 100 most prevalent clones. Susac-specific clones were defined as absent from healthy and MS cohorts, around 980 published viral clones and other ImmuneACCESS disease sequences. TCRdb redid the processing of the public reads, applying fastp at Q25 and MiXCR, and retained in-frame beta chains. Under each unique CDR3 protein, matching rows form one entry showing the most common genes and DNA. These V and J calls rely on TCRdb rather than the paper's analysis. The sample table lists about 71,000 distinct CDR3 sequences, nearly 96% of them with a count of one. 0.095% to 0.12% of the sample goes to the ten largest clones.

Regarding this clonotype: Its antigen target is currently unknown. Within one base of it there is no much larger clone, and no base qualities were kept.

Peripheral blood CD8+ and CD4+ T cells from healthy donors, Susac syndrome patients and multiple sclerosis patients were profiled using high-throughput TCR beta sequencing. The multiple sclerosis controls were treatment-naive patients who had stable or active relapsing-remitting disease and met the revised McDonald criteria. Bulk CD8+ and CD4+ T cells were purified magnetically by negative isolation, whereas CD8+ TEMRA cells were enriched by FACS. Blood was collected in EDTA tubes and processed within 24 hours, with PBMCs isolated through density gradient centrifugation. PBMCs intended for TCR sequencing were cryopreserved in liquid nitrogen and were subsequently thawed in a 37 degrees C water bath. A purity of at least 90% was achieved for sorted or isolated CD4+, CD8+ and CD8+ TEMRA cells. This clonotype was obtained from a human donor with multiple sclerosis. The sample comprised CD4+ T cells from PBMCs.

The DNA sequence is given as TGTGCCAGCGGAACCTACGAGCAGTACTTC. Its protein is CASGTYEQYF. This sequence uses TRBV3-1 and TRBJ2-7, with an unclear D gene assignment. The CDR3 holds 10 amino acids from the cysteine to the phenylalanine. Left in the record is the CDR3 DNA by itself, 30 bases read in frame from the first base. V is clipped by 8 bases and J by 2 bases, and the sequence between their germline boundaries is 4 bases long. Looking up the germline V gene (reference sequence) yields CDR1 LGHDT and CDR2 YNNKEL.